Following are 27 T cell receptor beta chains from one sample sequenced in a study of blood T cell repertoires in COVID-19. Data came from immunoSEQ multiplex PCR; TCRdb stores just in-frame clones and leaves some out. The table lists a few hundred thousand clones, around four fifths of them singletons. The specimen was peripheral blood. The receptors shown here come from a man in his thirties or forties with active or convalescent COVID-19.

The chain uses TRBV7-9 and TRBJ2-3; 7 nucleotides line up with TRBD1. Germline CDR1 reads SEHNR; CDR2 reads FQNEAQ (reference sequence). V trimming: 1 base; J trimming: 1 base; junction bases outside the gene matches: 2. This CDR3 region has 15 residues. CDR3 in amino acids: CASSLGGTGTDTQYF. Written as DNA, the CDR3 is TGTGCCAGCAGCTTAGGGGGGACAGGCACAGATACGCAGTATTTT.

The CDR3 is CASSPGGNYGYTF. The DNA for the CDR3 is TGTGCCAGCTCACCAGGGGGGAACTATGGCTACACCTTC. The chain joins TRBV18 to TRBJ1-2, with D possibly TRBD1 on 5 matching bases. Germline V gene sequence: CDR1 KGHSH, CDR2 LQKENI. Trimming left V 2 bases short and J 2 bases short, with 6 bases between. The length of the CDR3 is 13 residues.

V is TRBV6-5 and J is TRBJ2-7; 7 bases line up with TRBD1. This CDR3 comprises 14 residues. Germline lookup yields CDR1 MNHEY and CDR2 SVGAGI. J was trimmed by 2 bases and V by 0 bases; bases with no gene match: 1. The CDR3 bases are TGTGCCAGCAGTTACTCCACAGGGGCCTACGAGCAGTACTTC. It is translated as CASSYSTGAYEQYF.

The chain uses TRBV7-8 and TRBJ2-1; no clear D. The V gene's germline CDR1 is SGHVS and CDR2 FQNEAQ. Trimming took 4 bases from V and 15 from J, leaving 13 bases between them. The CDR3 covers 11 residues. The CDR3 loop reads CASSSDKVRFF. Here the CDR3 DNA reads TGTGCCAGCAGCTCCGACAAAGTCCGGTTCTTC.

The CDR3 DNA reads TGTGCCAGTAGTAAGACAGCATTCAATCAGCCCCAGCATTTT. It codes for CASSKTAFNQPQHF. The chain has TRBV19 and TRBJ1-5; maybe TRBD1 (5 bases). CDR1 and CDR2 (germline): LNHDA, SQIVND (reference sequence). Trimming stripped 4 bases from V and 3 bases from J, with 10 bases between. The CDR3 is 14 amino acids.

This chain connects TRBV5-1 to TRBJ2-1, with a weak D call TRBD2 (6 bases). Germline V gives CDR1 SGHRS, CDR2 YFSETQ. V dropped 1 base and J dropped 7 bases, with 15 bases sitting between them. This CDR3 comprises 15 residues. CDR3 region: CASSLYKAEGNEQFF. The CDR3 coding sequence is TGCGCCAGCAGCTTGTACAAGGCGGAGGGGAATGAGCAGTTCTTC.

This rearrangement joins TRBV5-6 to TRBJ2-7; 7 bases are shared with TRBD1. Germline CDR1 reads SGHDT; CDR2 reads YYEEEE. The CDR3 consists of 14 residues. Trimming took 4 bases from V and 10 from J; bases not matched to a gene: 14. The chain's CDR3 is CASSQRGPGPYQYF. The CDR3 DNA reads as TGTGCCAGCAGCCAAAGGGGGCCGGGCCCATACCAGTACTTC.

The V gene is TRBV4-3, the J gene TRBJ2-7, with 7 bases that match TRBD1. The germline V gene has CDR1 LGHNA and CDR2 YSLEER. The CDR3 loop spans 14 amino acids. The junction had 10 bases not matched to a gene; V was cut back by 5 bases and J by 6 bases. CDR3 amino acids: CASSSTTGSVEQYF. Here the CDR3 DNA reads TGCGCCAGCAGCTCAACGACAGGGTCGGTCGAGCAGTACTTC.

The chain carries TRBV5-4 and TRBJ2-2, with 7 bases fitting TRBD2. Germline loops: CDR1 SGHNT, CDR2 YYREEE (reference sequence). V was pared by 4 bases and J by 6 bases, with 3 bases of the junction left unmatched. The CDR3 is made up of 13 amino acids. CDR3 sequence reads: CASSRGSSGELFF. Written as DNA, the CDR3 is TGTGCCAGCAGCCGCGGGAGCTCCGGGGAGCTGTTTTTT.

The chain recombines TRBV30 with TRBJ2-5, with 12 nucleotides matching TRBD1. Germline loops: CDR1 GTSNPN, CDR2 SVGIG (reference sequence). Trimming at V came to 8 bases and at J to 4 bases, leaving 5 bases not matched to a gene. The CDR3 is 13 amino acids. In DNA form, the CDR3 reads TGTGCCGGGACAGGGGGCATAATAGAGACCCAGTACTTC. Translation gives CAGTGGIIETQYF.

This clone was detected once. Here the CDR3 DNA reads TGTGCCAGCAGCACAACCAGGGGGGCTAACTATGGCTACACCTTC. Translating it yields CASSTTRGANYGYTF. The genes are TRBV3-1 (or the pseudogene TRBV3-2) and TRBJ1-2, with 7 bases fitting TRBD1. The CDR3 runs to 15 residues. Per germline, CDR1 LGHDT and CDR2 YNNKEL (reference sequence). With V trimmed by 5 bases and J by 0 bases, 6 bases remained unmatched.

The J gene is TRBJ2-1, the V gene TRBV29-1; TRBD1 agrees at 7 bases. With 4 bases clipped from V and 2 bases from J, the junction kept 2 bases outside the gene matches. Germline V gene data show CDR1 as SQVTM and CDR2 as ANQGSEA. This CDR3 region has 13 residues. The CDR3 sequence: CSVAQGAYNEQFF. CDR3 sequence (DNA): TGCAGCGTTGCTCAGGGGGCCTACAATGAGCAGTTCTTC.

This clone occurred once. The V gene is TRBV10-3, the J gene TRBJ1-4; 7 bases agree with TRBD1. CDR1 and CDR2 from the germline V gene are ENHRY and SYGVKD. The V gene end was trimmed by 10 bases and the J gene end by 4 bases; junction bases not matched to a gene: 9. This CDR3 is built from 14 residues. CDR3 loop: CATQGGNGNEKLFF. As DNA, the CDR3 is TGTGCCACCCAGGGGGGAAACGGTAATGAAAAACTGTTTTTT.

The count of this clone is one. The chain links TRBV7-2 to TRBJ2-5, with 10 bases lining up with TRBD2. From germline, CDR1 is SGHTA and CDR2 FQGNSA. The trim removed 5 bases at V and 5 bases at J, leaving 11 bases unmatched. This CDR3 has 16 amino acids. CDR3 protein: CASSRGLAETRETQYF. For the CDR3, the DNA is TGTGCCAGCAGCCGCGGACTAGCGGAGACTAGGGAGACCCAGTACTTC. Full variable domain (rest looked up from reference TRBV7-2 and TRBJ2-5): GAGVSQSPSNKVTEKGKDVELRCDPISGHTALYWYRQSLGQGLEFLIYFQGNSAPDKSGLPSDRFSAERTGGSVSTLTIQRTQQEDSAVYLCASSRGLAETRETQYFGPGTRLLVL.

The chain has TRBV30 and TRBJ1-3; no clear D gene. This CDR3 region has 12 residues. V lost 5 bases and J 3 bases, leaving 8 bases between the germline ends. The germline V gene has CDR1 GTSNPN and CDR2 SVGIG (reference sequence). The CDR3 DNA follows: TGTGCCTGGGGGAATAGTGGAAACACCATATATTTT. Amino acids: CAWGNSGNTIYF.

V is TRBV6-5 and J is TRBJ1-6; 8 nucleotides match TRBD1. With 4 bases clipped from V and 10 bases from J, the junction kept 6 bases outside the gene matches. Germline V gives CDR1 MNHEY, CDR2 SVGAGI. This CDR3 comprises 14 residues. In DNA form, the CDR3 reads TGTGCCAGCAGTTCGTGGACAGGGCCCTCACCCCTCCACTTT. It encodes CASSSWTGPSPLHF.

The chain couples TRBV6-5 to TRBJ2-7, with D possibly TRBD1 on 6 matching bases. The CDR3 contains 14 residues. Trimming shortened V by 2 bases and J by 2 bases, and 10 bases separated the two germline ends. From germline, CDR1 is MNHEY and CDR2 SVGAGI. The DNA for the CDR3 is TGTGCCAGCAGTTACGGGGACACGACCTACGAGCAGTACTTC. Translation: CASSYGDTTYEQYF.

The gene calls are TRBV12-3 or TRBV12-4 and TRBJ1-2; no definite D call. Trimming removed 7 bases from V and 8 bases from J, with 17 bases in between. CDR3 length: 13 residues. In DNA form, the CDR3 reads TGTGCCAGCACTGCGGGGATGTTCGACGGCTACACCTTC. This gives the protein CASTAGMFDGYTF.

The chain has TRBV19 and TRBJ1-4, with TRBD1 matching over 11 bases. Germline lookup yields CDR1 LNHDA and CDR2 SQIVND (reference sequence). The CDR3 covers 15 residues. J lost 4 bases, V lost 8 bases, and 6 bases had no gene match. The CDR3 sequence is CASRTGGAGNEKLFF. The CDR3 nucleotides read TGTGCCAGTCGGACAGGGGGCGCCGGTAATGAAAAACTGTTTTTT.

The chain recombines TRBV18 with TRBJ2-4; 8 bases agree with TRBD1. Trimming removed 3 bases from V and 5 bases from J; junction bases left unmatched: 3. Germline lookup yields CDR1 KGHSH and CDR2 LQKENI. There are 14 residues in the CDR3. As DNA, the CDR3 is TGTGCCAGCTCACCGGCAGGGGGCCAAAACATTCAGTACTTC. Protein product: CASSPAGGQNIQYF.

The rearrangement uses TRBV6-5 and TRBJ1-2, with TRBD1 as a possible D gene (5 bases). The CDR3 has 12 residues. CDR1 is MNHEY, CDR2 SVGAGI, per germline. The V and J ends lost 2 bases and 5 bases respectively, with 6 bases between them. For the CDR3, the DNA is TGTGCCAGCAGTTACGGGGGGTATGGCTACACCTTC. This translates into CASSYGGYGYTF.

This clone was observed a handful of times. The chain recombines TRBV9 with TRBJ2-1; tentative D call: TRBD2 (6 bases). The germline gives CDR1 SGDLS, CDR2 YYNGEE. The V gene lost 1 base and the J gene lost 9 bases, with 20 bases spanning the gap. The CDR3 has 16 residues. This chain's CDR3 is CASSVFLSGVRSEQFF. CDR3 coding DNA: TGTGCCAGCAGCGTATTTTTGTCGGGAGTACGATCTGAGCAGTTCTTC.

The V call is TRBV10-2, the J call TRBJ2-2; perhaps TRBD1 as D (6 bases). From germline, CDR1 is WSHSY and CDR2 SAAADI. The V and J ends lost 7 bases and 6 bases respectively, with 9 bases between them. The CDR3 has 12 amino acids. CDR3 sequence: CASNRDAGELFF. The CDR3 DNA reads as TGCGCCAGCAACAGGGACGCCGGGGAGCTGTTTTTT.

This clone was observed a single time. The sample has other DNA sequences that encode this CDR3 too. The rearrangement links TRBV28 to TRBJ1-2, with unresolved D. There are 12 residues in the CDR3. CDR1 is MDHEN and CDR2 is SYDVKM in the germline V gene. Trimming removed 1 base from V and 4 bases from J, with 4 bases in between. Written as DNA, the CDR3 is TGTGCCAGCAGTTTATCCATCTATGGCTACACCTTC. The encoded protein is CASSLSIYGYTF.

In nucleotides, the CDR3 is TGTGCCAGCACCTTAAGGACAGGGAGCCCTGAAGCTTTCTTT. This codes for CASTLRTGSPEAFF. The chain employs TRBV28 and TRBJ1-1, with 8 bases aligning to TRBD1. The germline V gene has CDR1 MDHEN and CDR2 SYDVKM. V shed 7 bases and J 6 bases; nucleotides not matched to a gene: 10. The CDR3 is 14 residues long.

The chain is built from TRBV28 and TRBJ1-5, with 9 positions matching TRBD1. J was trimmed by 9 bases and V by 6 bases; bases with no gene match: 9. From germline, CDR1 is MDHEN and CDR2 SYDVKM. The CDR3 totals 14 residues. CDR3 residues: CASRDTGGPRPQHF. The CDR3 DNA follows: TGTGCCAGCAGGGACACAGGGGGCCCTCGGCCCCAGCATTTT.

The chain recombines TRBV18 with TRBJ1-2; 7 bases are a match to TRBD1. The CDR3 loop spans 15 amino acids. J lost 3 bases, V lost 0 bases, and 4 bases had no gene match. Germline V gives CDR1 KGHSH, CDR2 LQKENI. The CDR3 bases are TGTGCCAGCTCACCACCCCCGACAGGGCACTATGGCTACACCTTC. It codes for CASSPPPTGHYGYTF.